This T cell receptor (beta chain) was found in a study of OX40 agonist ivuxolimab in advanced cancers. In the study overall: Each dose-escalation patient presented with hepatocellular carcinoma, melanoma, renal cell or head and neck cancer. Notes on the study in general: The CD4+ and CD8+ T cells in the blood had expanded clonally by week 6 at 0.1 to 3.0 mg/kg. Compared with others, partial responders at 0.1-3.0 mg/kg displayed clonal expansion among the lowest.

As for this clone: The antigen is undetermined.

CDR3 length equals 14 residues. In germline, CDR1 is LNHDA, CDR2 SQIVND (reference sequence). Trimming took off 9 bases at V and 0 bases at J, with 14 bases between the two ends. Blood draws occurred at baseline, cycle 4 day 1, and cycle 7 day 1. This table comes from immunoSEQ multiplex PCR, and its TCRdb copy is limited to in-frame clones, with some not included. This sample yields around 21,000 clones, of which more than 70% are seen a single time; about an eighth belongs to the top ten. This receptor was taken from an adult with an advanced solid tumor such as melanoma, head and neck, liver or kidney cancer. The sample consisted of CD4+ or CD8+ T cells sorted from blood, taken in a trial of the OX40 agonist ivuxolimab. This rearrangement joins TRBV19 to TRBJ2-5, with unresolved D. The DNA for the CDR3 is TGTGCCAGCGGACGGAGAGGTCACCAAGAGACCCAGTACTTC. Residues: CASGRRGHQETQYF.